This T cell receptor (beta chain) was identified during a study of T cell responses to AZD1222 COVID-19 vaccine. Germline values: CDR1 SGDLS, CDR2 YYNGEE. The CDR3 runs to 17 residues. Trimming took off 4 bases at V and 2 bases at J, with 18 bases between the two ends. Data came from immunoSEQ multiplex PCR; TCRdb stores just in-frame clones and leaves some out. The top ten clones hold roughly 4.7% of a sample with fewer than 150,000 clones, approximately 89% of them seen once. The genes are TRBV9 and TRBJ2-2; no reliable D call. The sequence came from an adult in good health. The sample was peripheral blood, taken on day 0 of AZD1222 vaccination. This CDR3 is CASSSRTSYRNTGELFF. The CDR3 DNA sequence: TGTGCCAGCAGCTCACGGACCTCGTATCGAAACACCGGGGAGCTGTTTTTT. The full variable domain, with the rest looked up from reference TRBV9 and TRBJ2-2, is DSGVTQTPKHLITATGQRVTLRCSPRSGDLSVYWYQQSLDQGLQFLIQYYNGEERAKGNILERFSAQQFPDLHSELNLSSLELGDSALYFCASSSRTSYRNTGELFFGEGSRLTVL.